These 28 T cell receptor beta chains were sequenced from one sample in a study of T-cell reconstitution after alpha-beta-depleted transplantation in children (dated by TCRdb to the mid-2010s). Interpreted using the paper, the treatment or condition label stands for: allogeneic hematopoietic cell transplantation with graft depleted of TCRalphabeta T cells and CD19 B cells. Libraries were built with PCR. Sequenced on an Illumina HiSeq 2500. TCR library preparation used molecular barcoding, with unique molecular identifiers applied to normalize quantification of the TCRbeta repertoire. TCRdb reanalyzed the raw reads on its own, using fastp at Q25 for trimming and MiXCR for clone calling, and kept in-frame beta chains. Every entry covers one CDR3 protein and lists the most common genes and DNA from its rows. The sample data list approximately 500,000 distinct CDR3 sequences, and about 10% of these were observed just once. The top ten clones comprise approximately 2% of the sample.

Sequenced here: PBMCs, sampled before TCRalphabeta/CD19-depleted stem cell transplant. The source is a child younger than 10 with inherited bone marrow failure, due to receive a stem cell transplant.

This clonotype was counted many times. V usage is TRBV5-5 and J usage is TRBJ2-5; the D is unclear. The CDR3 extends over 15 amino acids. Germline V gene data show CDR1 as SGHKS and CDR2 as YYEKEE (reference sequence). Trimming took 4 bases from V and 5 from J, leaving 18 bases between them. The CDR3 is CASSPVVGTGETQYF. CDR3 in DNA: TGTGCCAGCAGCCCGGTTGTGGGAACTGGTGAGACCCAGTACTTC.

This clonotype was counted at least ten times. This sequence joins TRBV7-6 and TRBJ2-7; TRBD1 matches at 9 bases. V gave up 1 base and J gave up 4 bases; unmatched junction bases: 5. In germline, CDR1 is SGHVS, CDR2 FNYEAQ. The CDR3 has 15 amino acids. This CDR3 is CASSLDGQGHYEQYF. CDR3 nucleotide sequence: TGTGCCAGCAGCTTAGATGGACAGGGGCATTACGAGCAGTACTTC. Full variable domain (outside the CDR3, taken from reference TRBV7-6 and TRBJ2-7): GAGVSQSPRYKVTKRGQDVALRCDPISGHVSLYWYRQALGQGPEFLTYFNYEAQQDKSGLPNDRFSAERPEGSISTLTIQRTEQRDSAMYRCASSLDGQGHYEQYFGPGTRLTVT.

This clonotype was picked up many times. V usage is TRBV12-3 or TRBV12-4 and J usage is TRBJ2-1; D is tentatively TRBD1 or TRBD2 (5 bases each). This CDR3 comprises 12 residues. Trimming removed 10 bases at V and 8 bases at J, with 15 bases between. CDR3 sequence reads: CATSWGNDEQFF. CDR3 nucleotide sequence: TGTGCCACTTCCTGGGGGAACGATGAGCAGTTCTTC.

This chain joins TRBV27 and TRBJ1-2, with D maybe TRBD1 (6 bases). V was shortened by 2 bases and J by 4 bases, with 11 bases between the two germline ends. The CDR3 is made up of 14 amino acids. Germline V gives CDR1 MNHEY, CDR2 SMNVEV (reference sequence). The CDR3 sequence is CASSLGGASYGYTF. The CDR3 DNA sequence: TGTGCCAGCAGTTTAGGGGGGGCGAGCTATGGCTACACCTTC.

This clonotype was found many times. The chain employs TRBV29-1 and TRBJ2-5; D tentatively reads TRBD1 or TRBD2 (5 bases each). Germline lookup yields CDR1 SQVTM and CDR2 ANQGSEA. Trimming left V 3 bases short and J 1 base short, with 15 bases between. The CDR3 length is 15 residues. The DNA of the CDR3 is TGCAGCGTTGAGGGGGTGGGATTCGGCCAAGAGACCCAGTACTTC. Protein product: CSVEGVGFGQETQYF.

In regard to this clonotype: Given a much more abundant clone one base away, this may be a read error. The chain combines TRBV28 with TRBJ2-3; D tentatively fits TRBD1 or TRBD2 (5 bases each). Germline V gene lookup returns CDR1 MDHEN and CDR2 SYDVKM. The CDR3 totals 15 residues. V was shortened by 4 bases and J by 6 bases, with 17 bases between the two germline ends. CDR3 nucleotides: TGTGCCAGCAGTTCCCAGCGACGGGGCAAGGATACGCAGTATTTT. It yields the protein CASSSQRRGKDTQYF.

This clonotype was picked up one time. V and J are TRBV13 and TRBJ2-2; either TRBD1 or TRBD2 may fit D (5 bases each). V lost 6 bases and J lost 0, with 14 bases in between. CDR1 is PRHDT, CDR2 FYEKMQ, per germline (reference sequence). This CDR3 has 16 amino acids. CDR3 bases: TGTGCCAGCAGACGGGACGGAGCGGCGAACACCGGGGAGCTGTTTTTT. This sequence encodes CASRRDGAANTGELFF.

The table lists this clonotype with many counts. This chain connects TRBV29-1 to TRBJ2-3, with D tentatively TRBD2 (6 bases). The CDR3 covers 15 residues. Deletions cut 6 bases from V and 3 bases from J, with 19 bases between. Germline V gene lookup returns CDR1 SQVTM and CDR2 ANQGSEA. CDR3 DNA sequence: TGCAGCGTCGACGAACTAGCAGTAGAAACAGATACGCAGTATTTT. It specifies CSVDELAVETDTQYF.

The table lists this clonotype with many counts. J is TRBJ2-1 and V is TRBV20-1; 7 bases fit TRBD2. Per germline, CDR1 DFQATT and CDR2 SNEGSKA (reference sequence). CDR3 length: 15 residues. V gave up 1 base and J gave up 7 bases; unmatched junction bases: 10. CDR3 in amino acids: CSARVGGGPGNEQFF. The CDR3 DNA sequence: TGCAGTGCTAGAGTCGGGGGAGGGCCGGGGAATGAGCAGTTCTTC.

The chain combines TRBV19 with TRBJ2-1; D gene ambiguous. With 4 bases removed from V and 3 bases from J, the gap between germline ends came to 13 bases. Germline V gene lookup returns CDR1 LNHDA and CDR2 SQIVND (reference sequence). This CDR3 spans 15 amino acids. The CDR3 DNA follows: TGTGCCAGTAGTAGGGCCAACCAGATCTACAATGAGCAGTTCTTC. Amino acid sequence: CASSRANQIYNEQFF.

This clonotype was recorded at least ten times. The J gene is TRBJ2-2, the V gene TRBV20-1, with D perhaps matching TRBD2 (6 bases). Per the germline V gene, CDR1 is DFQATT and CDR2 is SNEGSKA (reference sequence). The CDR3 consists of 15 residues. V was clipped by 3 bases and J by 3 bases, with 14 bases between them. CDR3 protein: CSASAASAYTGELFF. CDR3 nucleotides: TGCAGTGCTAGTGCGGCTAGCGCGTACACCGGGGAGCTGTTTTTT.

This clonotype was seen ten or more times. The V and J genes are TRBV11-2 and TRBJ2-7; D uncertain. The CDR3 spans 14 residues. The V end was cut by 1 base, the J end by 3 bases, with 10 bases between. From germline, CDR1 is SGHAT and CDR2 FQNNGV. The CDR3 DNA follows: TGTGCCAGCAGCTTAGGGATCCCTAACTACGAGCAGTACTTC. Translation gives CASSLGIPNYEQYF.

This clonotype has just a few counts. The chain joins TRBV5-1 to TRBJ2-7, with 7 bases that match TRBD1. This CDR3 region has 14 residues. Germline V gene sequence: CDR1 SGHRS, CDR2 YFSETQ. V lost 3 bases to trimming and J lost 6 bases; unmatched junction nucleotides: 9. In DNA, the CDR3 is TGCGCCAGCAGCTCGCGACAGGGTCGAGCCGAGCAGTACTTC. Translating it yields CASSSRQGRAEQYF.

Ten or more counts support this clonotype. This CDR3 reads CASSQLAGFNNEQFF. As DNA, the CDR3 is TGTGCCAGCAGTCAACTAGCGGGGTTTAACAATGAGCAGTTCTTC. This chain uses TRBV6-1 with TRBJ2-1, with TRBD2 identical over 10 bases. The CDR3 runs to 15 residues. The junction had 6 bases not matched to a gene; V was cut back by 5 bases and J by 5 bases. The germline V gene encodes CDR1 MNHNS and CDR2 SASEGT.

The table lists this clonotype with many counts. The V call is TRBV29-1, the J call TRBJ2-3, with D uncertain. With 5 bases removed from V and 2 bases from J, the gap between germline ends came to 8 bases. Germline CDR1 is SQVTM and CDR2 is ANQGSEA. This CDR3 is built from 12 residues. CDR3 bases: TGCAGCGTTTGTCCTGTCACAGATACGCAGTATTTT. It yields the protein CSVCPVTDTQYF.

The table lists this clonotype with many counts. The rearrangement links TRBV27 to TRBJ2-1, with 7 positions matching TRBD1. Germline loops: CDR1 MNHEY, CDR2 SMNVEV (reference sequence). Trimming took 0 bases from V and 9 from J; bases not matched to a gene: 11. The CDR3 is 16 amino acids. The CDR3 nucleotides are TGTGCCAGCAGTTTATCGTGGGACAGTCCCCCTGGTGAGCAGTTCTTC. Its translation: CASSLSWDSPPGEQFF.

Ten or more counts support this clonotype. This chain joins TRBV12-5 and TRBJ2-3, with D unresolved. The ends were cut back, 0 bases at V and 0 bases at J, with 7 bases in the middle. CDR3 size: 15 residues. From germline, CDR1 is LGHNT and CDR2 FRNRAP. Here the CDR3 reads CASGLVVGSTDTQYF. Written as DNA, the CDR3 is TGTGCTAGTGGTTTGGTAGTAGGGAGCACAGATACGCAGTATTTT.

The chain links TRBV5-1 to TRBJ1-2; TRBD1 agrees at 8 bases. CDR1 is SGHRS and CDR2 is YFSETQ in the germline V gene. V lost 2 bases to trimming and J lost 3 bases; unmatched junction nucleotides: 18. CDR3 length equals 19 residues. CDR3 nucleotides: TGCGCCAGCAGCTTTGACGGGCGTCCGACAGGGGATCGAGACTATGGCTACACCTTC. Protein sequence: CASSFDGRPTGDRDYGYTF.

This clonotype appeared a few times. The chain employs TRBV15 and TRBJ2-3; D unclear. V dropped 3 bases and J dropped 2 bases, with 12 bases sitting between them. The germline V gene has CDR1 LNHNV and CDR2 YYDKDF (reference sequence). This CDR3 has 15 amino acids. The CDR3 DNA reads as TGTGCCACCAGCAGTGCCGACCGATACACAGATACGCAGTATTTT. Its protein is CATSSADRYTDTQYF.

The CDR3 nucleotides read TGTGCCAGCCTGGGTGGTGAGCAGTTCTTC. Translating it yields CASLGGEQFF. This chain connects TRBV28 to TRBJ2-1; no reliable D call. Deletions cut 8 bases from V and 9 bases from J, with 8 bases between. The CDR3 has 10 amino acids. The germline V gene encodes CDR1 MDHEN and CDR2 SYDVKM.

This clonotype was counted ten times or more. The rearrangement joins TRBV24-1 to TRBJ2-2; no firm D call. Trimming took 0 bases from V and 0 from J, leaving 10 bases between them. Germline CDR1 reads KGHDR; CDR2 reads SFDVKD. The CDR3 loop spans 17 amino acids. The CDR3 DNA is TGTGCCACCAGTGATTTGCAAGCGTCTCCGAACACCGGGGAGCTGTTTTTT. Amino acid sequence: CATSDLQASPNTGELFF.

In its sample, this clonotype was seen many times. This rearrangement joins TRBV20-1 to TRBJ2-3, with 9 nucleotides matching TRBD1. The CDR3 consists of 13 residues. The V gene's germline CDR1 is DFQATT and CDR2 SNEGSKA (reference sequence). The V segment lost 8 bases and the J segment 4 bases; nucleotides outside the gene matches: 7. The CDR3 loop is CSRKRDRADTQYF. The CDR3 DNA is TGCAGTCGTAAACGGGACAGGGCAGATACGCAGTATTTT.

This clonotype was detected ten times or more. The J gene is TRBJ1-2, the V gene TRBV10-3; D is unresolved. V lost 2 bases and J 2 bases, leaving 9 bases between the germline ends. The CDR3 is 14 amino acids. CDR1 is ENHRY, CDR2 SYGVKD, per germline. The CDR3 sequence is CAISEPDPNYGYTF. DNA of the CDR3: TGTGCCATCAGTGAGCCCGACCCAAACTATGGCTACACCTTC.

This clonotype was observed many times. The chain carries TRBV27 and TRBJ2-1; TRBD2 aligns across 8 bases. The germline V gene encodes CDR1 MNHEY and CDR2 SMNVEV (reference sequence). Trimming cost V 0 bases and J 2 bases; bases outside gene matches: 3. The CDR3 loop spans 16 amino acids. The CDR3 spells CASSLSSGVTYNEQFF. The CDR3 DNA is TGTGCCAGCAGTTTATCTAGCGGGGTTACCTACAATGAGCAGTTCTTC.

This clonotype was recorded many times. The chain employs TRBV20-1 and TRBJ1-2; D unclear. Per germline, CDR1 DFQATT and CDR2 SNEGSKA (reference sequence). Trimming cost V 3 bases and J 0 bases, with 8 bases left between them. The CDR3 covers 13 residues. Here the CDR3 DNA reads TGCAGTGCTAGCGACGGTGCTAACTATGGCTACACCTTC. Translated, it gives CSASDGANYGYTF.

This clonotype was picked up many times. V and J are TRBV7-9 and TRBJ2-7; 7 positions match TRBD2. The trim removed 6 bases at V and 2 bases at J, leaving 4 bases unmatched. The V gene's germline CDR1 is SEHNR and CDR2 FQNEAQ (reference sequence). This CDR3 has 13 residues. CDR3 region: CASSGGSPYEQYF. Written as DNA, the CDR3 is TGTGCCAGCAGTGGCGGGAGCCCCTACGAGCAGTACTTC.

This clonotype showed up many times. The gene calls are TRBV20-1 and TRBJ2-2, with 9 nucleotides matching TRBD2. The CDR3 runs to 14 residues. The trim removed 6 bases at V and 1 base at J, leaving 3 bases unmatched. Germline CDR1 reads DFQATT; CDR2 reads SNEGSKA (reference sequence). The CDR3 DNA is TGCAGTGCAATGACTAGCGGGAACACCGGGGAGCTGTTTTTT. This sequence encodes CSAMTSGNTGELFF.

This clonotype was picked up many times. This rearrangement joins TRBV21-1 to TRBJ2-7; TRBD2, the table's D call, lacks a check against the DNA. TRBV21-1 is recorded as a pseudogene. There are 19 residues in the CDR3. The CDR3 loop reads CASSNGKGRPFGKNYEQYF. In DNA, the CDR3 is TGTGCCAGCAGCAACGGTAAGGGCAGGCCCTTCGGGAAGAACTACGAGCAGTACTTC.